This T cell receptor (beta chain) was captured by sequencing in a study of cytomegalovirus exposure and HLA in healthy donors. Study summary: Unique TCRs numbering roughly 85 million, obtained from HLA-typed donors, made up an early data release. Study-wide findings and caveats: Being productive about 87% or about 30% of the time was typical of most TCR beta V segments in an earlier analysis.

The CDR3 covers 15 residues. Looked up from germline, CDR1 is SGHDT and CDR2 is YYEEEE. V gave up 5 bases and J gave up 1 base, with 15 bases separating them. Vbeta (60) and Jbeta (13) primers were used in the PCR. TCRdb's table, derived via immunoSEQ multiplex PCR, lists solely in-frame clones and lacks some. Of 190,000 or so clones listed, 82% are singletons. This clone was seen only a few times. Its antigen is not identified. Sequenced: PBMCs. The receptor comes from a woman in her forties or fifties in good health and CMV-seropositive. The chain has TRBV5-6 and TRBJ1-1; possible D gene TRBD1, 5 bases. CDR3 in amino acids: CASSPTGQGNTEAFF. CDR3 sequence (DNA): TGTGCCAGCAGTCCAACTGGGCAGGGGAACACTGAAGCTTTCTTT.